Each of the 8 T cell receptor beta chains below was sequenced from the same sample in a study of T cell clusters in autoimmune cytopenias (dated by TCRdb to between 2019 and 2020). Reads for this sample came from an Illumina MiSeq. Multiplex PCR with a touch-down protocol amplified TRB rearrangements, with the TRB-A and TRB-B primer pools combined in a single tube. After reprocessing by TCRdb, each CDR3 protein sequence is one entry, and no DNA is given. The table for this sample lists 2,500 to 3,500 distinct CDR3 sequences. The top ten clonotypes cover under 30% of the sample. For each sample, TRB amplification used roughly 250 ng of peripheral blood genomic DNA, equal to roughly 38,000 genome equivalents. The material sequenced was peripheral blood. The receptors come from a human donor with an autoimmune cytopenia or autoimmune hepatitis (not recorded which).

Judged by frequency, this clonotype is medium-sized. V and J are TRBV30 and TRBJ2-7; TCRdb picks TRBD1, but there is no DNA to check that call. This CDR3 is built from 16 residues. CDR1 GTSNPN and CDR2 SVGIG come from the germline V gene (reference sequence). CDR3 sequence: CAWSGRPGTGTYEQYF. The full variable domain, rest sourced from reference TRBV30 and TRBJ2-7, is SQTIHQWPATLVQPVGSPLSLECTVEGTSNPNLYWYRQAAGRGLQLLFYSVGIGQISSEVPQNLSASRPQDRQFILSSKKLLLSDSGFYLCAWSGRPGTGTYEQYFGPGTRLTVT.

The rearrangement joins TRBV13 to TRBJ2-3; TCRdb reports TRBD2, a call that lacks DNA to check it against. The CDR3 loop spans 15 amino acids. Germline CDR1 reads PRHDT; CDR2 reads FYEKMQ (reference sequence). CDR3 residues: CASSFKRGGTDTQYF.

This clonotype is called medium-sized based on its frequency. The chain links TRBV5-6 to TRBJ2-2. This CDR3 comprises 13 residues. Looked up from germline, CDR1 is SGHDT and CDR2 is YYEEEE. CDR3 loop: CASSFYGTGELFF.

This chain links TRBV12-3 or TRBV12-4 with TRBJ1-3. The CDR3 has 14 amino acids. CDR3 in amino acids: CASSLGPTGNTIYF.

This clonotype is deemed medium-sized by its frequency. The gene calls are TRBV19 and TRBJ2-5; TCRdb returns TRBD1, unconfirmable since there is no DNA. CDR1 is LNHDA and CDR2 is SQIVND in the germline V gene (reference sequence). This CDR3 spans 14 amino acids. This chain's CDR3 is CASTPFAGQETQYF. Drawing the rest from reference TRBV19 and TRBJ2-5, the complete variable domain is DGGITQSPKYLFRKEGQNVTLSCEQNLNHDAMYWYRQDPGQGLRLIYYSQIVNDFQKGDIAEGYSVSREKKESFPLTVTSAQKNPTAFYLCASTPFAGQETQYFGPGTRLLVL.

This clonotype counts as medium-sized (0.01 to 0.1%) by frequency. V and J are TRBV11-3 and TRBJ2-1; TCRdb gives TRBD2 as the D gene, but with no DNA this cannot be confirmed. The CDR3 loop spans 16 amino acids. Germline CDR1 is SGHNT and CDR2 is YENEEA. CDR3 region: CASSSAEGFAYNEQFF.

This chain joins TRBV18 and TRBJ1-6. The CDR3 consists of 15 residues. The germline CDR1 and CDR2 sequences are KGHSH and LQKENI. The CDR3 region is CASSPVVEYNSPLHF.

This clonotype is called medium-sized based on its frequency. This chain connects TRBV19 to TRBJ2-3; there is no DNA to check the TCRdb D call of TRBD2. Germline CDR1 reads LNHDA; CDR2 reads SQIVND (reference sequence). This CDR3 has 15 residues. The CDR3 spells CASSIAGRVTDTQYF.